The TCR beta chain described here comes from a study of blood T cell repertoires in COVID-19. Study context: Samples taken during acute and convalescent COVID-19 were collected in the United States, Italy and Spain.

The count of this clone is one. V lost 6 bases and J 3 bases, leaving 10 bases between the germline ends. Germline-derived CDR1 and CDR2 are LNHDA and SQIVND (reference sequence). This CDR3 is 13 amino acids long. Profiled with immunoSEQ multiplex PCR; TCRdb holds only in-frame clones, not every one. The sample yields 140,000 to 150,000 clones, approximately 85% seen once. This sequence originates from a woman aged 55-69 years with COVID-19, enrolled during active disease. The chain recombines TRBV19 with TRBJ2-3; TRBD2 might be the D (6 bases). The sequencing input was peripheral blood. The CDR3 spells CASRVLATDTQYF. The CDR3 DNA reads as TGTGCCAGTAGAGTACTAGCAACAGATACGCAGTATTTT. The full variable domain, with the rest looked up from reference TRBV19 and TRBJ2-3, is DGGITQSPKYLFRKEGQNVTLSCEQNLNHDAMYWYRQDPGQGLRLIYYSQIVNDFQKGDIAEGYSVSREKKESFPLTVTSAQKNPTAFYLCASRVLATDTQYFGPGTRLTVL.